This TCR beta chain was captured by sequencing in a study of response to subunit inactivated influenza vaccine. This clonotype has more than one count but fewer than ten. Its antigen is not known. TCRdb re-called the RT-PCR reads with MiXCR, one entry per CDR3 protein. The sample gives approximately 310,000 distinct CDR3 sequences, 21% of which show up once; around 9.6% is in the top ten. Regarding the study as a whole: The authors suggested that few new T cells are recruited per seasonal influenza vaccination.

Germline-derived CDR1 and CDR2 are SGHRS and YFSETQ. The V and J ends lost 0 bases and 6 bases, in that order; junction bases with no gene match: 5. This CDR3 is built from 14 residues. The genes are TRBV5-1 and TRBJ1-2; 7 positions agree with TRBD1. Sequencing was performed on PBMCs from blood, taken approximately 20 months after vaccination. This receptor was identified in a man between 50 and 70 years old who received an inactivated influenza vaccine. Written as DNA, the CDR3 is TGCGCCAGCAGCTTGGTGACAGGGAGCCATGGCTACACCTTC. Its protein is CASSLVTGSHGYTF.